The sequence of this TCR beta chain was determined in a study of blood T cell repertoires in COVID-19. At the level of the study: Sites across the United States, Italy and Spain contributed samples from acute and convalescent COVID-19.

The length of the CDR3 is 16 residues. V shed 5 bases and J shed 5 bases, with 16 bases lying between them. Germline V gene lookup returns CDR1 LNHDA and CDR2 SQIVND (reference sequence). Libraries were prepared by immunoSEQ multiplex PCR; TCRdb keeps only in-frame clonotypes and omits some of them. The sample has 450,000 to 500,000 clones; roughly 88% are singletons. This clone was seen a single time. The sample consisted of peripheral blood. The chain recombines TRBV19 with TRBJ1-6, with D tentatively TRBD1 (5 bases). This receptor was obtained from a human donor in a cohort sampled during active COVID-19. The CDR3 is CASSLQASVDNSPLHF. In nucleotides, the CDR3 is TGTGCCAGTAGTCTACAGGCGTCCGTCGATAATTCACCCCTCCACTTT.